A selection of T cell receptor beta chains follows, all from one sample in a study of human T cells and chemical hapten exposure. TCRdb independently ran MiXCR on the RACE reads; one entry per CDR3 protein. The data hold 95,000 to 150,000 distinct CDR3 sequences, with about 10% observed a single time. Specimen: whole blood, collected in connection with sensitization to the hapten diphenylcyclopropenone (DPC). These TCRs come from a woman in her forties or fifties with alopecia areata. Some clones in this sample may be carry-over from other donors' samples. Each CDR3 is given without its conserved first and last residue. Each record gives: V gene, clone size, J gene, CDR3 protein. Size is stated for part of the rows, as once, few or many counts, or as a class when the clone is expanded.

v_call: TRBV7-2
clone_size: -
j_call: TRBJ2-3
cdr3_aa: ASSLTQHTDTQY

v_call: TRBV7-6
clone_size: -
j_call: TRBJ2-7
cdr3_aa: ASSLWETGPYEQY

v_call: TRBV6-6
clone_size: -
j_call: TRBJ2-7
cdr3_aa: ASSYLGSENEQY

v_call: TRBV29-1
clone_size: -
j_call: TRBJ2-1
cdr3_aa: SVQRGSYNEQF

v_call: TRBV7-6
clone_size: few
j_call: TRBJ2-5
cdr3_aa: ASSRVPGRGETQY

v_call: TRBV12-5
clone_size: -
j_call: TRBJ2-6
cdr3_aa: ASGLDSTGANVLT

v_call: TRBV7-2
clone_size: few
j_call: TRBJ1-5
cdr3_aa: ASSLALGNQPQH

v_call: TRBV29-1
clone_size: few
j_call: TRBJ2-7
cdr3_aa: SVEILLGGGPYEQY

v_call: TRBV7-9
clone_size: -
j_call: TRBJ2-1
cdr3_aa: ASSRGLAGNNEQF

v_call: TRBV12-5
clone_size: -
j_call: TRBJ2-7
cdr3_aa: ASGLHPDYEQY

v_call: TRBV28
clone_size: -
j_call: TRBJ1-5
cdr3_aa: ASSLQGSNQPQN

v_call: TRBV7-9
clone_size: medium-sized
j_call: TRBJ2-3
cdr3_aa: ASSLGTDTQY

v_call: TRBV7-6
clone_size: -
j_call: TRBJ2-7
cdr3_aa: ASSLGGIGAGVEQY

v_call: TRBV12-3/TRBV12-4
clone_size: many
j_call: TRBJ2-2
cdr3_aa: ASSIVAGGPATGELF

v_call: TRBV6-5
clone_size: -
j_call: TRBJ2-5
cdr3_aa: ASSSPPTSGRLETQY

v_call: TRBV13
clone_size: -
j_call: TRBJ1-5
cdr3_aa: ASSLGRGINQPQH

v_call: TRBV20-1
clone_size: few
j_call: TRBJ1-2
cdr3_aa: SAREGPGETGYT

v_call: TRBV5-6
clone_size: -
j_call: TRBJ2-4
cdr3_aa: ASSSRRELAKNIQY

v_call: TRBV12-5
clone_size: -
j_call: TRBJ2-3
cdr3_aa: ASGLVRIDRGVTDTQY

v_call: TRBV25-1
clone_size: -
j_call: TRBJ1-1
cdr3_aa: ASKRGGSTEAF

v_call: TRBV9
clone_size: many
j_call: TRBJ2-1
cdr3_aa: ASSTSGALGNEQF

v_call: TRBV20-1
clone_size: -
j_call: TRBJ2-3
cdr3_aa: SAPSGADTQY

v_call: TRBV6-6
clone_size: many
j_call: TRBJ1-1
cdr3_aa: ASSLTGPTEAF

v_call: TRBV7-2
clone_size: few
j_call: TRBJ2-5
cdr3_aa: ASSLGAAHQY

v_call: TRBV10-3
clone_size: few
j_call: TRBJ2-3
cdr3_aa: AVLADTTDTQY

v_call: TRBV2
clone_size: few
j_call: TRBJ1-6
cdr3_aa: ASRSQGRSPLH

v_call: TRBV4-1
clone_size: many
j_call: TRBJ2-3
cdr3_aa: ASSQDPRGRGGDTQY

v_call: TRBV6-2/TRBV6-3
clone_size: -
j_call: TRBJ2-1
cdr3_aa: ASSYSRELF